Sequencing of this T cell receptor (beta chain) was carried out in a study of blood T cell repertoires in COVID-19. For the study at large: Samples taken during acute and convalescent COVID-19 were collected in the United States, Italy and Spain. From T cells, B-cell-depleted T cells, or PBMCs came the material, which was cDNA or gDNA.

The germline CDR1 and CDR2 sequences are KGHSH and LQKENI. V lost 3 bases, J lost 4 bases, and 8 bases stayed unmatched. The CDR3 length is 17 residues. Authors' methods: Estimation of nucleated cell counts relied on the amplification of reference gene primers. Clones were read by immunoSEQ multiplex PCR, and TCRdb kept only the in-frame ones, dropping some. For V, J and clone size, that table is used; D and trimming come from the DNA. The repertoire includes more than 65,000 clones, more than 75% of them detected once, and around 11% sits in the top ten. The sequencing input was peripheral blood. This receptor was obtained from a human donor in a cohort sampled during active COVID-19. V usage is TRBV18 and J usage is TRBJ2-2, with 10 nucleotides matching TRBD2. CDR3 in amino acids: CASSPPAGGPTTGELFF. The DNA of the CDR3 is TGTGCCAGCTCACCCCCAGCGGGAGGGCCGACCACCGGGGAGCTGTTTTTT.